One and the same sample provided the 22 T cell receptor beta chains below, sequenced in a study of blood T cell repertoires in COVID-19. Clones were read by immunoSEQ multiplex PCR, and TCRdb kept only the in-frame ones, dropping some. The table shows about 170,000 clones, with around nine tenths occurring only once. Sequenced: peripheral blood. These receptors came from a man in his late teens or twenties with active or convalescent COVID-19.

The chain employs TRBV28 and TRBJ2-5, with 10 bases aligning to TRBD2. Unmatched junction bases numbered 14, after V lost 8 bases and J lost 2 bases. The CDR3 spans 17 residues. Germline CDR1 MDHEN, CDR2 SYDVKM. The CDR3 is CASGPSSGRALQETQYF. The DNA of the CDR3 is TGTGCCAGCGGCCCATCGAGCGGGAGGGCCCTACAAGAGACCCAGTACTTC. Full variable domain (rest looked up from reference TRBV28 and TRBJ2-5): DVKVTQSSRYLVKRTGEKVFLECVQDMDHENMFWYRQDPGLGLRLIYFSYDVKMKEKGDIPEGYSVSREKKERFSLILESASTNQTSMYLCASGPSSGRALQETQYFGPGTRLLVL.

CDR3 in DNA: TGTGCCAGCAGTCACACGACAGGGGATAATGGCTACACCTTC. Translation: CASSHTTGDNGYTF. J is TRBJ1-2 and V is TRBV6-4; 8 positions match TRBD1. V shed 5 bases, J shed 6 bases, and the junction held 8 bases outside the gene matches. This CDR3 contains 14 residues. Germline lookup yields CDR1 MRHNA and CDR2 SNTAGT.

The rearrangement joins TRBV2 to TRBJ1-1; D might be TRBD1 (6 bases). V dropped 7 bases and J dropped 5 bases, with 14 bases sitting between them. The germline V gene has CDR1 SNHLY and CDR2 FYNNEI. The CDR3 loop spans 13 amino acids. The CDR3 reads CASNVQGPTEAFF. CDR3 nucleotides: TGTGCCAGCAATGTACAGGGTCCGACTGAAGCTTTCTTT.

The V gene is TRBV4-3, the J gene TRBJ2-1; D unresolved. This CDR3 region has 14 residues. Germline CDR1 LGHNA, CDR2 YSLEER. V lost 1 base and J 3 bases, leaving 7 bases between the germline ends. Written as DNA, the CDR3 is TGCGCCAGCAGCCAAGCCGTTTACTACAATGAGCAGTTCTTC. Translated: CASSQAVYYNEQFF.

The rearrangement uses TRBV5-1 and TRBJ2-1, with 8 nucleotides matching TRBD2. Germline V CDR1 and CDR2: SGHRS, YFSETQ. The CDR3 runs 16 residues. The trim removed 6 bases at V and 0 bases at J, leaving 8 bases unmatched. CDR3 residues: CASNQGGGNSYNEQFF. CDR3 bases: TGCGCCAGCAACCAGGGCGGGGGGAACTCCTACAATGAGCAGTTCTTC.

The chain uses TRBV2 and TRBJ2-3, with 8 positions matching TRBD2. V shed 3 bases and J 2 bases; nucleotides not matched to a gene: 7. The CDR3 has 16 amino acids. Germline V CDR1 and CDR2: SNHLY, FYNNEI. The CDR3 coding sequence is TGTGCCAGCAGTGATCGGGGGGGACGGTCCACAGATACGCAGTATTTT. It translates to CASSDRGGRSTDTQYF.

The rearrangement joins TRBV3-1 (or the pseudogene TRBV3-2) to TRBJ2-3, with 7 bases that match TRBD1. Unmatched junction bases numbered 5, after V lost 4 bases and J lost 7 bases. Germline CDR1 LGHDT, CDR2 YNNKEL (reference sequence). The CDR3 length is 13 residues. CDR3: CASSPSTGNTQYF. The CDR3 coding sequence is TGTGCCAGCAGCCCGTCGACAGGGAATACGCAGTATTTT.

The V gene is TRBV2, the J gene TRBJ2-7, with 9 bases that match TRBD2. The CDR3 extends over 16 amino acids. With V trimmed by 4 bases and J by 0 bases, 7 bases remained unmatched. CDR1 is SNHLY and CDR2 is FYNNEI in the germline V gene. DNA of the CDR3: TGTGCCAGCAGTGGACTGCTAGCGGGGTCCTCCTACGAGCAGTACGTC. This sequence encodes CASSGLLAGSSYEQYV.

The chain links TRBV4-1 to TRBJ1-4; the D is unclear. The ends were cut back, 0 bases at V and 0 bases at J, with 5 bases in the middle. Germline assignment: CDR1 MGHRA and CDR2 YSYEKL. This CDR3 comprises 15 residues. CDR3 nucleotides: TGCGCCAGCAGCCAAGAGTCTGCAACTAATGAAAAACTGTTTTTT. Residues: CASSQESATNEKLFF.

The V gene is TRBV7-9, the J gene TRBJ2-3, with TRBD2 matching over 13 bases. This CDR3 has 19 residues. Per germline, CDR1 SEHNR and CDR2 FQNEAQ (reference sequence). V shed 2 bases and J 3 bases; nucleotides not matched to a gene: 11. CDR3 amino acids: CASSLLATGLAGSTDTQYF. In DNA form, the CDR3 reads TGTGCCAGCAGCTTATTAGCGACGGGACTAGCGGGATCAACAGATACGCAGTATTTT.

The rearrangement uses TRBV28 and TRBJ1-1, with TRBD1 identical over 8 bases. The germline CDR1 and CDR2 sequences are MDHEN and SYDVKM. CDR3 length: 14 amino acids. V lost 2 bases and J lost 7; bases outside the gene matches: 6. CDR3 region: CASSLQGAGGEAFF. The DNA of the CDR3 is TGTGCCAGCAGTTTACAGGGGGCTGGTGGTGAAGCTTTCTTT.

The V and J genes are TRBV6-5 and TRBJ2-3; a possible D gene is TRBD2 (7 bases). This CDR3 has 13 residues. CDR1 is MNHEY, CDR2 SVGAGI, per germline. CDR3 in amino acids: CASGKGVTDTQYF. The CDR3, as DNA: TGTGCGAGCGGGAAGGGGGTGACAGATACGCAGTATTTT.

The V gene is TRBV27, the J gene TRBJ2-5, with 8 bases fitting TRBD2. CDR1 and CDR2 from the germline V gene are MNHEY and SMNVEV (reference sequence). J lost 8 bases, V lost 6 bases, and 8 bases had no gene match. The CDR3 length is 13 residues. DNA for the CDR3: TGTGCCAGCAGAGTCGGGGGGGTGGGAACCCAGTACTTC. The encoded protein is CASRVGGVGTQYF.

This clone was seen only once. The chain uses TRBV5-5 and TRBJ2-7; 8 nucleotides align to TRBD1. Germline trimming cut 0 bases from V and 3 bases from J; bases unmatched to any gene: 2. The CDR3 sequence is 14 residues long. Germline CDR1 and CDR2: SGHKS and YYEKEE (reference sequence). Here the CDR3 DNA reads TGTGCCAGCAGCTTGGTCGGACAGGGCTACGAGCAGTACTTC. It encodes CASSLVGQGYEQYF.

V and J are TRBV7-9 and TRBJ2-1; possible D gene TRBD2, 6 bases. Germline V lookup: CDR1 SEHNR, CDR2 FQNEAQ (reference sequence). This CDR3 comprises 16 residues. The ends were cut back, 7 bases at V and 3 bases at J, with 19 bases in the middle. Here the CDR3 reads CASTRSPGGVYNEQFF. CDR3 DNA: TGTGCCAGCACCAGGTCGCCGGGCGGGGTCTACAATGAGCAGTTCTTC.

The chain carries TRBV28 and TRBJ2-7, with D unresolved. The CDR3 loop spans 12 amino acids. V was shortened by 3 bases and J by 6 bases, with 9 bases between the two germline ends. Germline assignment: CDR1 MDHEN and CDR2 SYDVKM. The CDR3 DNA is TGTGCCAGCAGTTTCAATCGAGCCGAGCAGTACGTC. It translates to CASSFNRAEQYV.

The CDR3 sequence is CASSEGWTGANYGYTF. As DNA, the CDR3 is TGTGCCAGCAGTGAAGGGTGGACAGGAGCTAACTATGGCTACACCTTC. The V and J genes are TRBV6-1 and TRBJ1-2, with TRBD1 identical over 7 bases. The germline CDR1 and CDR2 sequences are MNHNS and SASEGT. With 1 base clipped from V and 0 bases from J, the junction kept 5 bases outside the gene matches. The CDR3 length is 16 residues.

In this sample, this clone turned up a few times. V gene TRBV18 combines with J gene TRBJ1-2; a weak D match, TRBD1 (5 bases). V lost 3 bases and J lost 5, with 16 bases in between. CDR1 and CDR2 from the germline V gene are KGHSH and LQKENI. The CDR3 sequence is 15 residues long. The CDR3 here is CASSPSGYRLYGYTF. The DNA for the CDR3 is TGTGCCAGCTCACCCTCAGGGTACAGGTTGTATGGCTACACCTTC.

The chain uses TRBV25-1 and TRBJ2-2; a possible D gene is TRBD2 (6 bases). Germline V gives CDR1 MGHDK, CDR2 SYGVNS. The V end lost 2 bases, the J end lost 12 bases, and 19 bases lay between the germline ends. The length of the CDR3 is 15 residues. CDR3 protein: CASSEPRDAQGKLFF. The CDR3 DNA is TGTGCCAGCAGTGAACCGCGGGACGCCCAGGGAAAGCTGTTTTTT.

The chain joins TRBV18 to TRBJ1-5, with 8 nucleotides matching TRBD1. The V and J ends lost 4 bases and 2 bases, in that order; junction bases with no gene match: 13. The CDR3 contains 18 residues. Germline CDR1 reads KGHSH; CDR2 reads LQKENI. The CDR3 loop reads CASSLTGIGTGGNQPQHF. DNA for the CDR3: TGTGCCAGCTCACTAACGGGGATCGGGACAGGAGGCAATCAGCCCCAGCATTTT.

The chain has TRBV6-5 and TRBJ2-1; D is undetermined. Germline CDR1 reads MNHEY; CDR2 reads SVGAGI. This CDR3 has 14 amino acids. V lost 2 bases to trimming and J lost 0 bases, with 5 bases between them. CDR3 bases: TGTGCCAGCAGTTACGGCAGCTCCTACAATGAGCAGTTCTTC. Encoded protein: CASSYGSSYNEQFF.

The CDR3: CASSQGPGTEYSNQPQHF. DNA for the CDR3: TGCGCCAGCAGCCAAGGACCCGGGACAGAATATAGCAATCAGCCCCAGCATTTT. The rearrangement links TRBV4-1 to TRBJ1-5; 7 bases are a match to TRBD1. Trimming removed 1 base from V and 0 bases from J; junction bases left unmatched: 9. In germline, CDR1 is MGHRA, CDR2 YSYEKL. This CDR3 contains 18 residues.